This T cell receptor beta chain originates from a study of T cells in Graves' hyperthyroidism and ophthalmopathy. Researchers amplified the TCR beta CDR3 regions from RNA transcripts. The HTBI primer set was used in a first-round RT-PCR of the TCR CDR3. A single record per CDR3 protein comes from TCRdb applying MiXCR to the multiplex PCR reads. The table records 350,000 to 400,000 distinct CDR3 sequences, around 13% of them present only once. This CDR3 region has 14 residues. V dropped 7 bases and J dropped 1 base, with 13 bases sitting between them. Looked up from germline, CDR1 is MNHNS and CDR2 is SASEGT.

This sequence was found in a woman in her fifties or sixties with Graves' hyperthyroidism. The sequencing input was blood. The J gene is TRBJ2-5, the V gene TRBV6-1; a possible D gene is TRBD2 (6 bases). DNA of the CDR3: TGTGCCAGCAACTACCGGGGGTTCCAAGAGACCCAGTACTTC. This translates into CASNYRGFQETQYF.